Reported below is one T cell receptor (beta chain). The data stem from a study of blood T cell repertoires in COVID-19. The wider study: Acute-phase and convalescent COVID-19 samples originated in the United States, Italy and Spain.

Using immunoSEQ multiplex PCR, the repertoire was profiled, and TCRdb retains in-frame clones only, with some absent. The sample records around 300,000 clones, 65% to 90% being singletons. Germline CDR1 reads SGHVS; CDR2 reads FNYEAQ. V lost 2 bases and J lost 3; bases outside the gene matches: 15. The CDR3 consists of 19 residues. The sample taken for sequencing was peripheral blood. The chain carries TRBV7-6 and TRBJ2-3; 9 bases align to TRBD1. The receptor was isolated from a human donor in a cohort sampled during active COVID-19. CDR3 sequence (DNA): TGTGCCAGCAGCTTATTAGTGAGAACGGGACAGGGCCGTACAGATACGCAGTATTTT. Translated, it gives CASSLLVRTGQGRTDTQYF.